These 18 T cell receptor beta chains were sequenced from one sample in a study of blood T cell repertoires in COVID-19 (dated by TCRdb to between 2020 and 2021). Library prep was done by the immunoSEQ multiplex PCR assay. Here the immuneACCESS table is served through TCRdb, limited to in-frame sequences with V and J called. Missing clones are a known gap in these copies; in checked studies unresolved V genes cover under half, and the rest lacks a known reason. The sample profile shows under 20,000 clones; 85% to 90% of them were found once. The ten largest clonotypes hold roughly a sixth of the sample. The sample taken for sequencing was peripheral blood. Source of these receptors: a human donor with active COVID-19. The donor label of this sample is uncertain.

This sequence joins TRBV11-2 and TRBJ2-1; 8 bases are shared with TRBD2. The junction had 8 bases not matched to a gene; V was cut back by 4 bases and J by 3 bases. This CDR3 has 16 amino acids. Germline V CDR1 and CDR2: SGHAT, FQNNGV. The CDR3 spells CASSSLAGRFYNEQFF. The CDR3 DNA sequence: TGTGCCAGCAGCTCCTTAGCGGGGAGGTTCTACAATGAGCAGTTCTTC. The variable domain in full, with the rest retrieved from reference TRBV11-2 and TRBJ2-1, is EAGVAQSPRYKIIEKRQSVAFWCNPISGHATLYWYQQILGQGPKLLIQFQNNGVVDDSQLPKDRFSAERLKGVDSTLKIQPAKLEDSAVYLCASSSLAGRFYNEQFFGPGTRLTVL.

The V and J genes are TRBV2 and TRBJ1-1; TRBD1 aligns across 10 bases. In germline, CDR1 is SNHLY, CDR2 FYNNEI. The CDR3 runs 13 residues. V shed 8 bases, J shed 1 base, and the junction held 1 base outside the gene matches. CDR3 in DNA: TGTGCCAGCGGGGACAGGGGGAACACTGAAGCTTTCTTT. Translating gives CASGDRGNTEAFF.

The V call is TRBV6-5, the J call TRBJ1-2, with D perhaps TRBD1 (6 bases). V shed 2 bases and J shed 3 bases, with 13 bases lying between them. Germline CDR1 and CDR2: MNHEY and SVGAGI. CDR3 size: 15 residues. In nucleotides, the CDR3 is TGTGCCAGCAGTTACGGTCCAGGGGCGGACTATGGCTACACCTTC. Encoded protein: CASSYGPGADYGYTF.

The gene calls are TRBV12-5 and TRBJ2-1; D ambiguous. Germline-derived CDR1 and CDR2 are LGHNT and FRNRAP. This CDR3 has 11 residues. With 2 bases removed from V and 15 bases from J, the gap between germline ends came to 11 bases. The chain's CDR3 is CASGLRSIGFF. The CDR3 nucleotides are TGTGCTAGTGGTTTGCGGTCTATTGGGTTCTTC. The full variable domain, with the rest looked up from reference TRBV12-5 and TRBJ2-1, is DARVTQTPRHKVTEMGQEVTMRCQPILGHNTVFWYRQTMMQGLELLAYFRNRAPLDDSGMPKDRFSAEMPDATLATLKIQPSEPRDSAVYFCASGLRSIGFFGPGTRLTVL.

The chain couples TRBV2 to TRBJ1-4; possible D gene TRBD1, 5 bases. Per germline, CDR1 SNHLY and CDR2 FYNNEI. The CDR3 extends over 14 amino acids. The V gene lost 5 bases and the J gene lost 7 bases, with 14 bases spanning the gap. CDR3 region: CASSQVGGAEKLFF. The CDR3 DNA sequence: TGTGCCAGCAGTCAAGTGGGAGGGGCTGAAAAACTGTTTTTT.

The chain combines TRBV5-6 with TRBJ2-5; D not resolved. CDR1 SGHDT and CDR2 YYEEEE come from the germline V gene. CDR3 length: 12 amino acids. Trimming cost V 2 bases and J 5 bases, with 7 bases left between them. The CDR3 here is CASSLVRETQYF. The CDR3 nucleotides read TGTGCCAGCAGCTTAGTACGGGAGACCCAGTACTTC.

Written as DNA, the CDR3 is TGTGCCAGCAGCCAGGGGCGGGGGGCTAGCACAGATACGCAGTATTTT. Translation: CASSQGRGASTDTQYF. V and J are TRBV3-1 (or the pseudogene TRBV3-2) and TRBJ2-3; the match to TRBD2 covers 8 bases. This CDR3 is 16 amino acids long. V lost 3 bases and J lost 0; bases outside the gene matches: 5. Germline lookup yields CDR1 LGHDT and CDR2 YNNKEL (reference sequence).

CDR3 sequence reads: CASSLLASGGSTDTQYF. In nucleotides, the CDR3 is TGCGCCAGCAGCTTGCTCGCTAGCGGGGGATCGACAGATACGCAGTATTTT. The rearrangement uses TRBV5-1 and TRBJ2-3; 10 nucleotides agree with TRBD2. This CDR3 spans 17 amino acids. The germline CDR1 and CDR2 sequences are SGHRS and YFSETQ. V was pared by 1 base and J by 3 bases, with 8 bases of the junction left unmatched. Full variable domain (missing parts from reference TRBV5-1 and TRBJ2-3): KAGVTQTPRYLIKTRGQQVTLSCSPISGHRSVSWYQQTPGQGLQFLFEYFSETQRNKGNFPGRFSGRQFSNSRSEMNVSTLELGDSALYLCASSLLASGGSTDTQYFGPGTRLTVL.

CDR3 protein: CASSLAASGGGSYNEQFF. As DNA, the CDR3 is TGTGCCAGCAGCTTAGCAGCTTCGGGCGGGGGCTCCTACAATGAGCAGTTCTTC. The chain carries TRBV7-2 and TRBJ2-1; TRBD2 aligns across 7 bases. Germline CDR1 reads SGHTA; CDR2 reads FQGNSA. V lost 0 bases to trimming and J lost 0 bases; unmatched junction nucleotides: 8. This CDR3 spans 18 amino acids. The full variable domain, completed using reference TRBV7-2 and TRBJ2-1, is GAGVSQSPSNKVTEKGKDVELRCDPISGHTALYWYRQSLGQGLEFLIYFQGNSAPDKSGLPSDRFSAERTGGSVSTLTIQRTQQEDSAVYLCASSLAASGGGSYNEQFFGPGTRLTVL.

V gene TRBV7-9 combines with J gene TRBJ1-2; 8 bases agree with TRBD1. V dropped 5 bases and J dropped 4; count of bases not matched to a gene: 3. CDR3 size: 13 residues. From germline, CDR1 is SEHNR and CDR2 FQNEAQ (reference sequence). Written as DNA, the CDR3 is TGTGCCAGCAGCGGAACAGGGGGCTATGGCTACACCTTC. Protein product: CASSGTGGYGYTF.

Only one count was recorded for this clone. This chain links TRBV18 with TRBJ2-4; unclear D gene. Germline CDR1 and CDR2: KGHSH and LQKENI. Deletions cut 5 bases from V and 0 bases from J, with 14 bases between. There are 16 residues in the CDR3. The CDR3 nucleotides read TGTGCCAGCTCATCAGGCCAGCCCCTAGCCAAAAACATTCAGTACTTC. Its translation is CASSSGQPLAKNIQYF.

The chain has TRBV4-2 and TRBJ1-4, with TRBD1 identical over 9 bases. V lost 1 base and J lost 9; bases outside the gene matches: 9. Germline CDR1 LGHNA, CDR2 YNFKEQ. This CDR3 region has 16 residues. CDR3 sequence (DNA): TGTGCCAGCAGCCAAGTGGGTGGGACAGGGTTACAAAAACTGTTTTTT. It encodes CASSQVGGTGLQKLFF.

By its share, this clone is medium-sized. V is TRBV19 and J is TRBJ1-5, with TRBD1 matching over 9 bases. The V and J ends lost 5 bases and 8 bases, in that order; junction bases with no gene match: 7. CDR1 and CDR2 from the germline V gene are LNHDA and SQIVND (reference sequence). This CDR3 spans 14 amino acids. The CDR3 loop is CASSVTGGSEPQHF. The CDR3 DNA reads TGTGCCAGTAGTGTAACAGGGGGCTCCGAGCCCCAGCATTTT.

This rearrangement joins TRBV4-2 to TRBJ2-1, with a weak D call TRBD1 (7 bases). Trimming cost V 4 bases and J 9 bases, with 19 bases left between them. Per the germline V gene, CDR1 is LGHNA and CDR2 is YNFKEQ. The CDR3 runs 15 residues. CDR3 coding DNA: TGTGCCAGCAGCCCCGAGCAGGAGGGGGCGGGTGAGCAGTTCTTC. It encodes CASSPEQEGAGEQFF.

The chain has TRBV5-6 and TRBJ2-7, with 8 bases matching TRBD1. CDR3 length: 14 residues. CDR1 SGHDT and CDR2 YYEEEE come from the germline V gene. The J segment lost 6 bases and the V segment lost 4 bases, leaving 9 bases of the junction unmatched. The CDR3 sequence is CASSPRQGLGEQYF. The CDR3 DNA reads TGTGCCAGCAGCCCGCGACAGGGGTTGGGCGAGCAGTACTTC.

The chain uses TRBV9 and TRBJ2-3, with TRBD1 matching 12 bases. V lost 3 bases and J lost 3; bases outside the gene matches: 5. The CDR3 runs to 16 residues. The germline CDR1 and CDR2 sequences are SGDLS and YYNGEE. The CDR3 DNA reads TGTGCCAGCAGCGCAAGGGGACAGGGGGCAACAGATACGCAGTATTTT. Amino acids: CASSARGQGATDTQYF.

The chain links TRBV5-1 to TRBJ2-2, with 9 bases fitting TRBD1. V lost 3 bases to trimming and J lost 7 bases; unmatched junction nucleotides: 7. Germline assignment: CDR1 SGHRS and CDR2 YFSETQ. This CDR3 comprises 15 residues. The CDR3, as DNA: TGCGCCAGCAGCTCGAAACAGGGGGCGGTCGGGGAGCTGTTTTTT. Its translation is CASSSKQGAVGELFF.

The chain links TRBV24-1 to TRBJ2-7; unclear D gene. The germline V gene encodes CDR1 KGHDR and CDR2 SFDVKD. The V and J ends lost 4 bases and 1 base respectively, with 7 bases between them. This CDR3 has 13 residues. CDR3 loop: CATSDALSYEQYF. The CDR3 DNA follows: TGTGCCACCAGTGACGCGTTATCCTACGAGCAGTACTTC.